In its sample, the clone carrying this TCR beta chain was seen a few times. The data were produced by immunoSEQ multiplex PCR, yet TCRdb's version contains in-frame clones alone and is incomplete. This sample carries under 85,000 clones, around 90% of them seen once, and the ten largest clones take about 0.45%. Trimming removed 6 bases at V and 6 bases at J, with 15 bases between. Germline loops: CDR1 MDHEN, CDR2 SYDVKM. The CDR3 length is 13 residues. These data come from a study of OX40 agonist ivuxolimab in advanced cancers. The chain joins TRBV28 to TRBJ2-7; the D gene is possibly TRBD1 (5 bases). This receptor was identified in an adult with an advanced solid tumor such as melanoma, head and neck, liver or kidney cancer. Here the sequenced sample was CD4+ or CD8+ T cells sorted from blood, taken in a trial of the OX40 agonist ivuxolimab. The CDR3 region has the DNA TGTGCCAGCAGCGCCCCCCAGGGTCGCGAGCAGTACTTC. Amino acids: CASSAPQGREQYF.